Each of the 24 T cell receptor beta chains below was sequenced from the same sample in a study of blood T cell repertoires in COVID-19. Method: immunoSEQ multiplex PCR; TCRdb's copy keeps in-frame clones and lacks some. Seen here are around 200,000 clones, around 80% observed once, and the top ten hold 2.5% to 3%. Source material: peripheral blood. The source is an elderly woman with active or convalescent COVID-19.

The CDR3 spells CSASPPRDRGHEQYF. CDR3 in DNA: TGCAGTGCTAGTCCTCCCCGGGACAGGGGCCACGAGCAGTACTTC. The V gene is TRBV20-1, the J gene TRBJ2-7; TRBD1 matches at 10 bases. CDR3 length: 15 amino acids. V lost 3 bases, J lost 5 bases, and 10 bases stayed unmatched. Germline lookup yields CDR1 DFQATT and CDR2 SNEGSKA (reference sequence).

The V call is TRBV6-5, the J call TRBJ2-1, with TRBD2 matching 9 bases. The CDR3 is 10 residues long. After removal of 11 bases from V and 9 bases from J, the junction contained 2 bases not matched to a gene. Germline V gives CDR1 MNHEY, CDR2 SVGAGI. DNA for the CDR3: TGTGCCGCGGGGGGGGGTGAGCAGTTCTTC. Its translation is CAAGGGEQFF.

On this clone: A read error is likely here: a far larger clone is one base away. This sequence joins TRBV7-2 and TRBJ1-1, with 7 bases matching TRBD1. V shed 1 base and J 1 base; nucleotides not matched to a gene: 0. The length of the CDR3 is 14 residues. The germline V gene encodes CDR1 SGHTA and CDR2 FQGNSA. The CDR3 region is CASSLGQGNTEAFF. The CDR3 nucleotides are TGTGCCAGCAGCTTAGGACAGGGGAACACTGAAGCTTTCTTT. The full variable domain, in which reference TRBV7-2 and TRBJ1-1 provide the parts outside the CDR3, is GAGVSQSPSNKVTEKGKDVELRCDPISGHTALYWYRQSLGQGLEFLIYFQGNSAPDKSGLPSDRFSAERTGGSVSTLTIQRTQQEDSAVYLCASSLGQGNTEAFFGQGTRLTVV.

The gene calls are TRBV7-9 and TRBJ1-4, with TRBD1 as a possible D gene (5 bases). V was clipped by 1 base and J by 8 bases, with 8 bases between them. The CDR3 loop spans 13 amino acids. From germline, CDR1 is SEHNR and CDR2 FQNEAQ (reference sequence). CDR3 DNA: TGTGCCAGCAGCTTAGGATGGGGCGAAAAACTGTTTTTT. Translated, it gives CASSLGWGEKLFF.

This clone was counted only a few times. V usage is TRBV6-6 and J usage is TRBJ2-3, with a weak D call TRBD2 (7 bases). The germline V gene encodes CDR1 MNHNY and CDR2 SVGAGI (reference sequence). The V gene lost 0 bases and the J gene lost 4 bases, with 14 bases spanning the gap. This CDR3 has 16 amino acids. In DNA, the CDR3 is TGTGCCAGCAGTTACTCAGGGGCGGGGGCCGCAGATACGCAGTATTTT. Translated: CASSYSGAGAADTQYF.

The J gene is TRBJ1-6, the V gene TRBV5-1; D unresolved. Germline V gives CDR1 SGHRS, CDR2 YFSETQ. The CDR3 runs to 15 residues. V lost 1 base and J 6 bases, leaving 11 bases between the germline ends. CDR3 protein: CASSLMPGSNSPLHF. CDR3 nucleotide sequence: TGCGCCAGCAGCTTGATGCCGGGATCTAATTCACCCCTCCACTTT.

This chain joins TRBV28 and TRBJ1-1, with TRBD1 matching over 9 bases. The CDR3 has 18 amino acids. Per the germline V gene, CDR1 is MDHEN and CDR2 is SYDVKM. V shed 4 bases, J shed 3 bases, and the junction held 15 bases outside the gene matches. The CDR3 loop reads CASSYLGQGFFMDTEAFF. The CDR3, as DNA: TGTGCCAGCAGTTATCTAGGACAGGGGTTTTTTATGGACACTGAAGCTTTCTTT.

The gene calls are TRBV5-1 and TRBJ2-5, with D unresolved. From germline, CDR1 is SGHRS and CDR2 YFSETQ. Trimming left V 1 base short and J 1 base short, with 8 bases between. The CDR3 runs 14 residues. In nucleotides, the CDR3 is TGCGCCAGCAGCTTGTTTTCCAGCCAAGAGACCCAGTACTTC. Translation: CASSLFSSQETQYF.

CDR3 protein: CAWSDRDFTQPQHF. CDR3 DNA sequence: TGTGCCTGGAGCGACAGGGATTTTACTCAGCCCCAGCATTTT. The chain is built from TRBV30 and TRBJ1-5; TRBD1 matches 7 bases. Germline V gene data show CDR1 as GTSNPN and CDR2 as SVGIG (reference sequence). The V and J ends lost 3 bases and 6 bases, in that order; junction bases with no gene match: 8. The CDR3 extends over 14 amino acids.

This chain connects TRBV7-8 to TRBJ1-2; D remains ambiguous. Germline CDR1 SGHVS, CDR2 FQNEAQ. CDR3 length: 16 residues. Trimming cost V 0 bases and J 2 bases, with 13 bases left between them. The CDR3 nucleotides read TGTGCCAGCAGCTTAGCTTCGGCACCCAGGAACTATGGCTACACCTTC. This sequence encodes CASSLASAPRNYGYTF.

This clone was detected only a few times. The rearrangement links TRBV5-1 to TRBJ1-1, with a possible D match to TRBD1 (6 bases). This CDR3 is built from 14 residues. Germline CDR1 reads SGHRS; CDR2 reads YFSETQ. The ends were cut back, 0 bases at V and 4 bases at J, with 10 bases in the middle. CDR3 DNA: TGCGCCAGCAGCTTGGAAGGACAGTCCACTGAAGCTTTCTTT. Protein product: CASSLEGQSTEAFF.

The rearrangement joins TRBV19 to TRBJ1-1; D gene unclear. The V and J ends lost 3 bases and 4 bases respectively, with 12 bases between them. CDR1 and CDR2 (germline): LNHDA, SQIVND (reference sequence). The length of the CDR3 is 14 residues. CDR3 DNA: TGTGCCAGTAGTATTCCCGGTAACCCCACTGAAGCTTTCTTT. Protein: CASSIPGNPTEAFF.

The chain joins TRBV5-1 to TRBJ2-1; TRBD2 aligns across 9 bases. This CDR3 has 17 residues. Germline values: CDR1 SGHRS, CDR2 YFSETQ. V lost 3 bases to trimming and J lost 4 bases; unmatched junction nucleotides: 11. The CDR3, as DNA: TGCGCCAGCAGCTCCGGGACTAGCAGCCTCATTTACAATGAGCAGTTCTTC. It is translated as CASSSGTSSLIYNEQFF.

The chain joins TRBV5-1 to TRBJ2-3; 9 nucleotides line up with TRBD2. This CDR3 is built from 17 residues. After removal of 0 bases from V and 5 bases from J, the junction contained 10 bases not matched to a gene. Germline CDR1 SGHRS, CDR2 YFSETQ. The CDR3 loop is CASSLATAGGLIDTQYF. CDR3 coding DNA: TGCGCCAGCAGCTTGGCCACGGCGGGGGGGCTTATAGATACGCAGTATTTT.

The V and J genes are TRBV2 and TRBJ1-2; D call uncertain. The germline V gene encodes CDR1 SNHLY and CDR2 FYNNEI. The CDR3 has 13 amino acids. Trimming took off 4 bases at V and 0 bases at J, with 6 bases between the two ends. The CDR3 here is CASSGGANYGYTF. As DNA, the CDR3 is TGTGCCAGCAGTGGAGGAGCTAACTATGGCTACACCTTC.

The J gene is TRBJ2-2, the V gene TRBV6-5; no clear D. From germline, CDR1 is MNHEY and CDR2 SVGAGI. With 6 bases removed from V and 9 bases from J, the gap between germline ends came to 11 bases. This CDR3 is built from 12 residues. The CDR3 is CASRERYWELFF. Here the CDR3 DNA reads TGTGCCAGCAGGGAGAGGTATTGGGAGCTGTTTTTT.

This chain joins TRBV5-1 and TRBJ2-4, with 7 bases identical to TRBD2. The CDR3 consists of 16 residues. Germline trimming cut 0 bases from V and 8 bases from J; bases unmatched to any gene: 11. Germline lookup yields CDR1 SGHRS and CDR2 YFSETQ. The CDR3: CASSLAGGTMSDIQYF. The CDR3 DNA is TGCGCCAGCAGCTTGGCCGGGGGGACGATGTCGGACATTCAGTACTTC.

The V call is TRBV28, the J call TRBJ1-2, with D possibly being TRBD1 (5 bases). Trimming took off 6 bases at V and 4 bases at J, with 21 bases between the two ends. The length of the CDR3 is 16 residues. CDR1 is MDHEN and CDR2 is SYDVKM in the germline V gene. CDR3 protein: CASSPQWGGLPYGYTF. In DNA, the CDR3 is TGTGCCAGCAGCCCCCAGTGGGGCGGCCTACCCTATGGCTACACCTTC.

The CDR3 spells CSAATGYGYTF. CDR3 nucleotides: TGCAGTGCCGCGACAGGCTATGGCTACACCTTC. V gene TRBV20-1 combines with J gene TRBJ1-2; a possible D gene is TRBD1 (6 bases). This CDR3 has 11 residues. Germline CDR1 and CDR2: DFQATT and SNEGSKA (reference sequence). The V end was cut by 6 bases, the J end by 4 bases, with 9 bases between.

This chain uses TRBV9 with TRBJ2-5; D is perhaps TRBD2 (6 bases). Germline V lookup: CDR1 SGDLS, CDR2 YYNGEE. V was shortened by 0 bases and J by 4 bases, with 10 bases between the two germline ends. The CDR3 extends over 14 amino acids. The DNA of the CDR3 is TGTGCCAGCAGCGTAGGACTGGGGGGAGAGACCCAGTACTTC. Translation: CASSVGLGGETQYF.

J is TRBJ2-3 and V is TRBV6-5; 7 positions agree with TRBD1. V was clipped by 6 bases and J by 5 bases; unmatched bases: 8. This CDR3 contains 14 residues. Germline V gene lookup returns CDR1 MNHEY and CDR2 SVGAGI. The CDR3 loop is CASSYDRAEDTQYF. In nucleotides, the CDR3 is TGTGCCAGCAGCTACGACAGGGCGGAAGATACGCAGTATTTT.

The chain employs TRBV19 and TRBJ1-5; D is unresolved. There are 12 residues in the CDR3. Germline V lookup: CDR1 LNHDA, CDR2 SQIVND (reference sequence). Trimming pared 6 bases from V and 12 bases from J, leaving 15 bases between. The CDR3 spells CASSSLPGVQHF. CDR3 DNA sequence: TGTGCCAGTAGCTCTTTACCCGGGGTCCAGCATTTT. The full variable domain, completed using reference TRBV19 and TRBJ1-5, is DGGITQSPKYLFRKEGQNVTLSCEQNLNHDAMYWYRQDPGQGLRLIYYSQIVNDFQKGDIAEGYSVSREKKESFPLTVTSAQKNPTAFYLCASSSLPGVQHFGDGTRLSIL.

In DNA, the CDR3 is TGTGCCAGCAGTTTGCCGGACAGGGGTCAGCCCCAGCATTTT. Its protein product is CASSLPDRGQPQHF. The chain joins TRBV28 to TRBJ1-5; 9 bases fit TRBD1. The CDR3 has 14 residues. Germline V CDR1 and CDR2: MDHEN, SYDVKM. V lost 3 bases to trimming and J lost 6 bases; unmatched junction nucleotides: 3. Looking up the rest from reference TRBV28 and TRBJ1-5 gives the full variable domain: DVKVTQSSRYLVKRTGEKVFLECVQDMDHENMFWYRQDPGLGLRLIYFSYDVKMKEKGDIPEGYSVSREKKERFSLILESASTNQTSMYLCASSLPDRGQPQHFGDGTRLSIL.

This clone has just one count. The chain employs TRBV4-3 and TRBJ1-2; 9 bases fit TRBD1. This CDR3 comprises 15 residues. Germline CDR1 is LGHNA and CDR2 is YSLEER. V was clipped by 4 bases and J by 2 bases; unmatched bases: 5. In DNA form, the CDR3 reads TGCGCCAGCAGCCGCCGGGACAGGGCCAACTATGGCTACACCTTC. Its translation is CASSRRDRANYGYTF.